This T cell receptor (beta chain) derives from a study of T cell clones after liver transplantation. The germline V gene has CDR1 SNHLY and CDR2 FYNNEI. V was pared by 5 bases and J by 6 bases, with 12 bases of the junction left unmatched. The CDR3 length is 15 residues. The protocol was immunoSEQ multiplex PCR, while the TCRdb copy is restricted to in-frame clones and leaves out a portion. The sample carries tens of thousands of clones, roughly 85% recorded once. The sequence derives from a human patient who received a liver transplant. Some T cells may be graft donor cells. Sequenced here: CD4+ T cells from blood, sampled at the 22-month timepoint. The chain links TRBV2 to TRBJ1-2, with 7 bases fitting TRBD1. The CDR3 nucleotides read TGTGCCAGCAGTCATGAAGCGACAGGGTCCCATGGCTACACCTTC. It encodes CASSHEATGSHGYTF.